This entry lists 30 T cell receptor beta chains sequenced from one sample in a study of metastatic and nonmetastatic thyroid tumors. MiXCR was used by TCRdb to re-call the PCR reads. This sample yields 35,000 to 50,000 clones, of which approximately 13% are seen a single time; roughly 9.5% belongs to the top ten. Thyroid surgery was performed in patients who had received no treatment beforehand. The sample consisted of blood. These receptors originate from a female donor with papillary thyroid cancer or a benign thyroid nodule (not recorded which). Some clones in this sample may be carry-over from other donors' samples.

Notes on this clone: A read error may be the cause here, since a much bigger clone is one base away. The chain joins TRBV5-5 to TRBJ2-7; D not resolved. CDR1 and CDR2 from the germline V gene are SGHKS and YYEKEE (reference sequence). Between the trimmed V and J ends, which lost 5 bases and 3 bases, there was a span of 9 bases. This CDR3 contains 12 residues. CDR3 sequence reads: CASSLDVYEQYF. The CDR3 DNA sequence: TGTGCCAGCAGTTTAGACGTCTACGAGCAGTACTTC. The complete variable domain, with remaining parts taken from reference TRBV5-5 and TRBJ2-7, reads DAGVTQSPTHLIKTRGQQVTLRCSPISGHKSVSWYQQVLGQGPQFIFQYYEKEERGRGNFPDRFSARQFPNYSSELNVNALLLGDSALYLCASSLDVYEQYFGPGTRLTVT.

This chain uses TRBV19 with TRBJ1-5; D remains ambiguous. The CDR3 spans 15 residues. The germline V gene encodes CDR1 LNHDA and CDR2 SQIVND (reference sequence). The V end was cut by 7 bases, the J end by 1 base, with 14 bases between. In DNA, the CDR3 is TGTGCCAGTATTCTAATACGATGGAGCAATCAGCCCCAGCATTTT. This codes for CASILIRWSNQPQHF.

This clone was picked up many times. The chain uses TRBV25-1 and TRBJ2-2, with TRBD2 matching over 8 bases. The CDR3 runs to 14 residues. Trimming removed 8 bases from V and 6 bases from J; junction bases left unmatched: 8. The germline CDR1 and CDR2 sequences are MGHDK and SYGVNS. In nucleotides, the CDR3 is TGTGCCAGCTCTCGGGAGGGAGAGGCCGGGGAGCTGTTTTTT. This encodes CASSREGEAGELFF.

This clone was observed at least ten times. Other DNA sequences within the sample encode an identical CDR3. The rearrangement uses TRBV24-1 and TRBJ2-3; TRBD2 aligns across 7 bases. This CDR3 contains 14 residues. Trimming took 3 bases from V and 3 from J; bases not matched to a gene: 2. From germline, CDR1 is KGHDR and CDR2 SFDVKD. CDR3 residues: CATSDPGRTDTQYF. CDR3 nucleotides: TGTGCCACCAGTGATCCCGGGAGGACAGATACGCAGTATTTT.

This clone was recorded many times. V gene TRBV7-9 combines with J gene TRBJ1-2; TRBD1 aligns across 7 bases. Per the germline V gene, CDR1 is SEHNR and CDR2 is FQNEAQ (reference sequence). J lost 4 bases, V lost 5 bases, and 4 bases had no gene match. The CDR3 has 13 amino acids. For the CDR3, the DNA is TGTGCCAGCAGCCTACAGGGGATCTATGGCTACACCTTC. It specifies CASSLQGIYGYTF.

This clone was seen ten or more times. The chain recombines TRBV4-1 with TRBJ2-1, with TRBD2 matching 8 bases. The germline gives CDR1 MGHRA, CDR2 YSYEKL. The CDR3 runs to 17 residues. The ends lost 5 bases at V and 1 base at J; junction bases unmatched: 10. The CDR3 spells CASSYGGAQGSYNEQFF. DNA for the CDR3: TGCGCCAGCAGCTACGGGGGGGCCCAAGGGTCCTACAATGAGCAGTTCTTC.

This rearrangement joins TRBV11-1 to TRBJ2-3, with 8 bases lining up with TRBD1. The CDR3 extends over 18 amino acids. V lost 4 bases, J lost 2 bases, and 14 bases stayed unmatched. Germline CDR1 SGHAT, CDR2 FQDESV (reference sequence). CDR3 coding DNA: TGTGCCAGCAGCTCCCTTCGGGGACAGGAGGCTGTCACAGATACGCAGTATTTT. Translated, it gives CASSSLRGQEAVTDTQYF.

This clone has ten or more counts. The chain employs TRBV7-3 and TRBJ2-7, with TRBD2 matching 11 bases. Germline CDR1 is SGHTA and CDR2 is FQGTGA. The CDR3 spans 14 residues. Unmatched junction bases numbered 9, after V lost 7 bases and J lost 7 bases. The CDR3 DNA is TGTGCCAGCACGATAGCGGGAGGGGCTAGTGAGCAGTACTTC. Translated, it gives CASTIAGGASEQYF.

This clone has a count of ten or more. This chain links TRBV5-1 with TRBJ2-7; a possible D gene is TRBD2 (5 bases). Trimming cost V 0 bases and J 0 bases, with 10 bases left between them. Germline lookup yields CDR1 SGHRS and CDR2 YFSETQ. This CDR3 spans 15 amino acids. The CDR3 bases are TGCGCCAGCAGCTTGGATAGTAGCGCCTCCTACGAGCAGTACTTC. Translating gives CASSLDSSASYEQYF.

This clone has ten or more counts. This rearrangement joins TRBV6-1 to TRBJ1-5; TRBD1 matches at 8 bases. The CDR3 consists of 17 residues. V lost 3 bases and J lost 0; bases outside the gene matches: 7. The germline V gene has CDR1 MNHNS and CDR2 SASEGT. The CDR3 region has the DNA TGTGCCAGCAGTGACGGGACAGGCGTTTATAGCAATCAGCCCCAGCATTTT. This sequence encodes CASSDGTGVYSNQPQHF.

This clone was counted at least ten times. Other DNA sequences in this specimen translate into the identical CDR3. The chain uses TRBV18 and TRBJ1-3; no reliable D call. The germline V gene encodes CDR1 KGHSH and CDR2 LQKENI. V lost 1 base to trimming and J lost 8 bases, with 18 bases between them. The CDR3 covers 16 residues. The CDR3 DNA reads as TGTGCCAGCTCACCACTCCTAAGGGTCGGGATGGACACCATATATTTT. Translating gives CASSPLLRVGMDTIYF.

This clone was seen repeatedly, ten times or more. V and J are TRBV20-1 and TRBJ2-3; D unclear. V lost 4 bases to trimming and J lost 0 bases, with 14 bases between them. The CDR3 contains 15 residues. CDR1 and CDR2 from the germline V gene are DFQATT and SNEGSKA (reference sequence). In DNA form, the CDR3 reads TGCAGTGCTACAATCGTTGGGGAAAGCACAGATACGCAGTATTTT. Amino acids: CSATIVGESTDTQYF.

This clone was observed many times. The genes are TRBV5-4 and TRBJ2-1, with D uncertain. The CDR3 spans 13 residues. Trimming took 4 bases from V and 4 from J, leaving 9 bases between them. Germline lookup yields CDR1 SGHNT and CDR2 YYREEE (reference sequence). The CDR3 protein is CASSPIQYNEQFF. In DNA, the CDR3 is TGTGCCAGCAGCCCGATTCAATACAATGAGCAGTTCTTC. Based on the CDR3 plus reference TRBV5-4 and TRBJ2-1, the full variable domain is ETGVTQSPTHLIKTRGQQVTLRCSSQSGHNTVSWYQQALGQGPQFIFQYYREEENGRGNFPPRFSGLQFPNYSSELNVNALELDDSALYLCASSPIQYNEQFFGPGTRLTVL.

This clone was seen repeatedly, ten times or more. The V call is TRBV12-3 or TRBV12-4, the J call TRBJ2-6; a weak D match, TRBD1 (5 bases). This CDR3 is built from 15 residues. The V end was cut by 2 bases, the J end by 4 bases, with 9 bases between. The CDR3 sequence: CASSLRQGGANVLTF. The CDR3 DNA sequence: TGTGCCAGCAGTTTACGCCAGGGAGGGGCCAACGTCCTGACTTTC.

Ten or more counts support this clone. The gene calls are TRBV6-1 and TRBJ2-3, with D possibly being TRBD1 (8 bases). Between the trimmed V and J ends, which lost 6 bases and 2 bases, there was a span of 18 bases. The CDR3 sequence is 16 residues long. The germline gives CDR1 MNHNS, CDR2 SASEGT. CDR3 residues: CASSYQGAGATDTQYF. The CDR3 DNA is TGTGCCAGCAGCTACCAGGGGGCGGGGGCCACAGATACGCAGTATTTT.

Sample share makes this clone medium-sized. The gene calls are TRBV6-5 and TRBJ2-7, with a tentative D call TRBD1 (6 bases). Trimming shortened V by 2 bases and J by 9 bases, and 14 bases separated the two germline ends. The CDR3 loop spans 13 amino acids. CDR1 is MNHEY, CDR2 SVGAGI, per germline. CDR3 residues: CASSYERTAGQYF. As DNA, the CDR3 is TGTGCCAGCAGTTACGAACGGACAGCCGGGCAGTACTTC.

This clone was seen repeatedly, ten times or more. This CDR3 is CASSLTGAPTDTQYF. The DNA of the CDR3 is TGCGCCAGCAGCTTAACAGGGGCACCCACAGATACGCAGTATTTT. This chain joins TRBV5-1 and TRBJ2-3, with 7 bases aligning to TRBD1. The germline V gene encodes CDR1 SGHRS and CDR2 YFSETQ. V dropped 2 bases and J dropped 2; count of bases not matched to a gene: 5. The CDR3 is made up of 15 amino acids. Drawing the rest from reference TRBV5-1 and TRBJ2-3, the complete variable domain is KAGVTQTPRYLIKTRGQQVTLSCSPISGHRSVSWYQQTPGQGLQFLFEYFSETQRNKGNFPGRFSGRQFSNSRSEMNVSTLELGDSALYLCASSLTGAPTDTQYFGPGTRLTVL.

Notes on this clone: The CDR3 does not end in the conserved phenylalanine or tryptophan, so this is likely a read error. Because the CDR3's place on the DNA is in doubt, the DNA is left out and the CDR3 is given as listed by TCRdb. V and J are TRBV5-1 and TRBJ2-2. The length of the CDR3 is 8 amino acids, counting both ends. Looked up from germline, CDR1 is SGHRS and CDR2 is YFSETQ. The CDR3 spells CASSLVGG.

This clone was counted many times. The chain couples TRBV12-5 to TRBJ2-7; D gene ambiguous. The CDR3 spans 11 residues. Trimming took off 5 bases at V and 6 bases at J, with 8 bases between the two ends. CDR1 is LGHNT, CDR2 FRNRAP, per germline. CDR3 in DNA: TGTGCTAGTGGTCGGTTGGTCGAGCAGTACTTC. Its protein is CASGRLVEQYF.

This clone came up a few times. One base away lies a much larger clone, so this may be a sequencing read error. The V and J genes are TRBV25-1 and TRBJ2-7; D remains ambiguous. Trimming stripped 8 bases from V and 7 bases from J, with 9 bases between. The CDR3 sequence is 10 residues long. CDR1 MGHDK and CDR2 SYGVNS come from the germline V gene. The CDR3 sequence is CASPSKEQYF. DNA of the CDR3: TGTGCCAGCCCCTCGAAAGAGCAGTACTTC.

At least ten counts were recorded for this clone. The DNA of the CDR3 is TGTGCTAGTGGTTTGGACACCTACGAGCAGTACTTC. Translation gives CASGLDTYEQYF. V usage is TRBV12-5 and J usage is TRBJ2-7; no definite D call. Trimming removed 1 base at V and 2 bases at J, with 3 bases between. There are 12 residues in the CDR3. Germline V CDR1 and CDR2: LGHNT, FRNRAP.

This clone was seen many times. The rearrangement uses TRBV28 and TRBJ2-5; D not resolved. CDR3 length equals 15 residues. V was clipped by 7 bases and J by 4 bases, with 19 bases between them. Germline assignment: CDR1 MDHEN and CDR2 SYDVKM. DNA of the CDR3: TGTGCCAGCAACCCCCGACGTGGATTGGGAGAGACCCAGTACTTC. As protein: CASNPRRGLGETQYF. The complete variable domain, with remaining parts taken from reference TRBV28 and TRBJ2-5, reads DVKVTQSSRYLVKRTGEKVFLECVQDMDHENMFWYRQDPGLGLRLIYFSYDVKMKEKGDIPEGYSVSREKKERFSLILESASTNQTSMYLCASNPRRGLGETQYFGPGTRLLVL.

This clone was recorded many times. This chain connects TRBV12-3 or TRBV12-4 to TRBJ1-2, with D perhaps TRBD1 (5 bases). This CDR3 is 15 amino acids long. V gave up 3 bases and J gave up 4 bases, with 15 bases separating them. CDR3 region: CASSFGPGRSYGYTF. CDR3 bases: TGTGCCAGCAGTTTTGGTCCGGGACGAAGCTATGGCTACACCTTC.

This clone has a count of ten or more. The rearrangement joins TRBV20-1 to TRBJ2-1; TRBD2 aligns across 7 bases. CDR3 length: 15 residues. Trimming at V came to 6 bases and at J to 4 bases, leaving 12 bases not matched to a gene. CDR1 and CDR2 (germline): DFQATT, SNEGSKA (reference sequence). In DNA form, the CDR3 reads TGCAGTGCCCCTCGTATGGTAGCGGGTTACAATGAGCAGTTCTTC. Translation gives CSAPRMVAGYNEQFF.

This clone was counted at least ten times. The rearrangement links TRBV27 to TRBJ2-6; D call uncertain. CDR1 is MNHEY and CDR2 is SMNVEV in the germline V gene (reference sequence). V lost 3 bases to trimming and J lost 1 base, with 1 base between them. CDR3 length equals 13 residues. CDR3 sequence (DNA): TGTGCCAGCAGTTTGTCTGGGGCCAACGTCCTGACTTTC. Amino acid sequence: CASSLSGANVLTF.

CDR3 in DNA: TGCAGTGCTAGAGAGCTTGGCGGGCAGCCCAATGAGCAGTTCTTC. Translating gives CSARELGGQPNEQFF. The V call is TRBV20-1, the J call TRBJ2-1; possibly TRBD2 for D (5 bases). CDR3 length: 15 amino acids. The germline gives CDR1 DFQATT, CDR2 SNEGSKA (reference sequence). V was trimmed by 0 bases and J by 6 bases, leaving 15 bases between them.

This clone was recorded many times. The gene calls are TRBV4-1 and TRBJ2-6, with D uncertain. The CDR3 sequence is 17 residues long. Germline-derived CDR1 and CDR2 are MGHRA and YSYEKL. V was trimmed by 2 bases and J by 0 bases, leaving 11 bases between them. The CDR3: CASSQPGRASGANVLTF. The CDR3 DNA is TGCGCCAGCAGCCAACCTGGAAGGGCCTCTGGGGCCAACGTCCTGACTTTC.

The sample holds a few counts of this clone. A much larger clone differs from this one at a single base, so this may be a read error. Other DNA variants within this sample encode the same CDR3. The CDR3, as DNA: TGCGCCAGCAGGATGGGTGGTAGTAGTCCCGGGGAGCTGTTTTTT. This translates into CASRMGGSSPGELFF. V is TRBV10-2 and J is TRBJ2-2; the D is unclear. V was cut by 6 bases and J by 6 bases, with 17 bases left in between. Germline-derived CDR1 and CDR2 are WSHSY and SAAADI. The CDR3 runs 15 residues.

The chain recombines TRBV20-1 with TRBJ1-2; D ambiguous. The CDR3 length is 13 residues. Trimming stripped 1 base from V and 1 base from J, with 7 bases between. CDR1 DFQATT and CDR2 SNEGSKA come from the germline V gene (reference sequence). CDR3 nucleotides: TGCAGTGCTAGAGGGATGCTTAACTATGGCTACACCTTC. Protein: CSARGMLNYGYTF.

Many counts were recorded for this clone. The chain recombines TRBV7-9 with TRBJ1-1, with TRBD1 matching over 8 bases. The CDR3 is made up of 13 amino acids. The germline V gene has CDR1 SEHNR and CDR2 FQNEAQ (reference sequence). With V trimmed by 5 bases and J by 6 bases, 5 bases remained unmatched. CDR3 sequence: CASSAAGQAEAFF. The CDR3 DNA reads as TGTGCCAGCAGCGCGGCGGGACAGGCTGAAGCTTTCTTT.